This section outlines one T cell receptor beta chain sequence together with its context. The antigen this receptor binds is unknown. No base quality values were provided; no much bigger clone lies one nucleotide off. These data belong to a study of OX40 agonist ivuxolimab in advanced cancers. Concerning the study at large: Ivuxolimab, which targeted the costimulatory receptor OX40 (CD134), was an agonistic, fully human IgG2 monoclonal antibody. Of the approximately 54 dose-escalation patients, hepatocellular carcinoma was present in some 19, melanoma in roughly 15, renal cell carcinoma in 9 and head and neck cancer in 9. A male proportion of roughly 85% and a mean age of about 60 years, ranging from about 20 to 85, were recorded for the dose-escalation cohort. The point of sequencing TCRbeta in the periphery was to test whether ivuxolimab changed TCR sequence diversity and drove clonal T-cell expansion. The paper reports the monotherapy dose-escalation portion (N of about 50 patients) of the phase I ivuxolimab trial. Intravenous ivuxolimab was administered to patients every 2 weeks at six dose levels: 0.01, 0.1, 0.3, 1.5, 3 and 10 mg/kg. Partial responses occurred in three dose-escalation patients: two with cutaneous melanoma and one with hepatocellular carcinoma. Patients were allowed to have had prior anti-PD-1, anti-PD-L1 or anti-CTLA-4 therapy, and approximately 40% of the dose-escalation patients had previously received checkpoint inhibitors. Points the paper makes about the study in general: On average, CD8+ T cells showed more expanded clones than CD4+ T cells after ivuxolimab. At doses of 0.1 to 3.0 mg/kg, clonal expansion of both CD4+ and CD8+ T cells in blood was seen between baseline and week 6. Low levels of normalized T-cell clonal expansion were also seen in some patients who did not respond. In the 0.1-3.0 mg/kg groups, partial responders had among the lowest normalized peripheral clonal expansion, particularly in CD8+ T cells. The antigen specificity of the peripheral T cells that underwent clonal expansion was not determined.

For sequencing of the TCRbeta CDR3 region, genomic DNA was extracted from the sorted cells. TCRbeta CDR3 regions were sequenced using the immunoSEQ Assay. Held by TCRdb, this immuneACCESS table contains in-frame sequences only and omits some clones. Under half of the omission traces to an unresolved V gene where checked; the cause of the rest is unknown. The sample contains 30,000 to 35,000 clones, about four fifths of them found a single time. The ten largest make up more than 1.2% of the sample. CDR1 SNHLY and CDR2 FYNNEI were looked up in the germline V gene. Ends trimmed: V by 5 bases, J by 5 bases; bases unmatched to a gene: 16. The CDR3 starts with the cysteine, ends with the phenylalanine, and has 19 residues. The DNA shown is the 57-base CDR3, in frame from base 1. Patients with autoimmune disease history or receiving systemic immunosuppression were excluded from the trial. Peripheral blood for TCR sequencing was drawn from every dose cohort at baseline, at cycle 4 day 1 and at cycle 7 day 1. The samples were drawn from a first-in-human, open-label, multicenter phase I dose-escalation trial of ivuxolimab. The trial enrolled adults with locally advanced or metastatic head and neck squamous cell, hepatocellular, melanoma or renal cell carcinoma. Before TCR sequencing, CD4+ and CD8+ T cells were separately sorted from peripheral blood.

This clonotype originated in an adult with an advanced solid tumor such as melanoma, head and neck, liver or kidney cancer. The specimen comprised CD4+ or CD8+ T cells sorted from blood, sampled in a trial of the OX40 agonist ivuxolimab. Here the chain combines TRBV2 and TRBJ2-1; the central 12 bases match TRBD2. The CDR3 loop reads CASSPRDPPTSGGNNEQFF. The nucleotide sequence reads TGTGCCAGCAGTCCCCGAGACCCTCCAACTAGCGGGGGGAACAATGAGCAGTTCTTC.